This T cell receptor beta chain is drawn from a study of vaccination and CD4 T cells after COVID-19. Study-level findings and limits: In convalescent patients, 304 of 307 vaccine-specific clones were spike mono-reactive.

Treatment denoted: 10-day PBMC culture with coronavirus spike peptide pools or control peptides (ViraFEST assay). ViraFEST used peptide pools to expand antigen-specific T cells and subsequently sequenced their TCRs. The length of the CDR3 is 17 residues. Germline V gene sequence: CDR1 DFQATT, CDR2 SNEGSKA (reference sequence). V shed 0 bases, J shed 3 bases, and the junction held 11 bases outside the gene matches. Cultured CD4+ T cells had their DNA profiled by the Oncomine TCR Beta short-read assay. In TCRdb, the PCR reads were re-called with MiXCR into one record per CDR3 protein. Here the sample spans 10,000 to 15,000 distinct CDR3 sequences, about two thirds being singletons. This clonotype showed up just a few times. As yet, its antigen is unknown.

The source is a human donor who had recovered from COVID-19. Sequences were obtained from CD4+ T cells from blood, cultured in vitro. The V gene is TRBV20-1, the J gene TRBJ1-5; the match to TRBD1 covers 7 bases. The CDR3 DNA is TGCAGTGCTAGAGAGGTGTCTAGAGGGGGCGTCAATCAGCCCCAGCATTTT. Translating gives CSAREVSRGGVNQPQHF.